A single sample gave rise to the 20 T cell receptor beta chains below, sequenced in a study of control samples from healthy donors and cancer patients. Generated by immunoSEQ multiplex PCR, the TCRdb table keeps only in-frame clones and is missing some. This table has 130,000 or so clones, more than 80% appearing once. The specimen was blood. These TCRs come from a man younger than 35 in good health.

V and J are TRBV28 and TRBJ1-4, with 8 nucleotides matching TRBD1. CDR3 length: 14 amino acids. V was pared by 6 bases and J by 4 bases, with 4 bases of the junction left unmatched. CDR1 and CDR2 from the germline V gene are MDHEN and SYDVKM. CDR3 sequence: CASSRDRGNEKLFF. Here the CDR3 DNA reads TGTGCCAGCAGCAGAGACAGGGGTAATGAAAAACTGTTTTTT. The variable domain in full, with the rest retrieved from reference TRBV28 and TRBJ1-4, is DVKVTQSSRYLVKRTGEKVFLECVQDMDHENMFWYRQDPGLGLRLIYFSYDVKMKEKGDIPEGYSVSREKKERFSLILESASTNQTSMYLCASSRDRGNEKLFFGSGTQLSVL.

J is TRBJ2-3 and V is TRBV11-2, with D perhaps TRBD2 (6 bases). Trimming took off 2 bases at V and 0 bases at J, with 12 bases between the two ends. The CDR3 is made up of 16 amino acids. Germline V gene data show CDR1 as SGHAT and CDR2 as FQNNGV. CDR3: CASSLFGGVSTDTQYF. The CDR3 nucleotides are TGTGCCAGCAGCTTATTTGGCGGGGTGAGCACAGATACGCAGTATTTT.

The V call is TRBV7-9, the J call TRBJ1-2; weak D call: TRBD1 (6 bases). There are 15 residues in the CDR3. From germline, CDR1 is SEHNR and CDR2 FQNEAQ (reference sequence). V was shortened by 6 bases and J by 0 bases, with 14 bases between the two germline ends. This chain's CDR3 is CASSRRDTPNYGYTF. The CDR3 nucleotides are TGTGCCAGCAGTCGCCGGGACACGCCTAACTATGGCTACACCTTC.

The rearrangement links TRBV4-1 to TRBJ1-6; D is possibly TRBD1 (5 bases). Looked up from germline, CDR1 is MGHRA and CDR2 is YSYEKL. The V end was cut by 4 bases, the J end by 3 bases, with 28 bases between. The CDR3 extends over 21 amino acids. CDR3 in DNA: TGCGCCAGCAGCCCAAACCCGCCGACAGCAAACTGGCGAAGCTATAATTCACCCCTCCACTTT. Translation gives CASSPNPPTANWRSYNSPLHF.

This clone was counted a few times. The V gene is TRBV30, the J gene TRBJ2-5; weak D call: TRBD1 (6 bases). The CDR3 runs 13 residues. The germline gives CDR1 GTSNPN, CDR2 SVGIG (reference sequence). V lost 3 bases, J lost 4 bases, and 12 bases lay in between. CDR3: CAWSPRGAETQYF. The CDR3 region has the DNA TGTGCCTGGAGCCCCAGGGGTGCAGAGACCCAGTACTTC.

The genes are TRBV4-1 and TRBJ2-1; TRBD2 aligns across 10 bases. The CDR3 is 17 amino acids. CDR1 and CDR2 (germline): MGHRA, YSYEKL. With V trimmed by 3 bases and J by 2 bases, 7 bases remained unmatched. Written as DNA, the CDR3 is TGCGCCAGCAGCCAGGTTCTAGCGGGGGACACCTACAATGAGCAGTTCTTC. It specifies CASSQVLAGDTYNEQFF.

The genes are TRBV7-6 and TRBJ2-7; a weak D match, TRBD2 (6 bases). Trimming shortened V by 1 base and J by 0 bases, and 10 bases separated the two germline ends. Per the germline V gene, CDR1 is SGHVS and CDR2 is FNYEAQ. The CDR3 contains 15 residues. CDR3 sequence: CASSLGSGGSYEQYF. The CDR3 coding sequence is TGTGCCAGCAGCTTAGGTTCCGGGGGCTCCTACGAGCAGTACTTC.

CDR3: CASSLRRLVYEQYF. CDR3 bases: TGTGCCAGCAGCTTACGGAGACTGGTGTACGAGCAGTACTTC. The chain uses TRBV5-8 and TRBJ2-7; D is unresolved. The CDR3 is 14 residues long. Germline CDR1 reads SGHTS; CDR2 reads YDEGEE. V was cut by 2 bases and J by 4 bases, with 13 bases left in between.

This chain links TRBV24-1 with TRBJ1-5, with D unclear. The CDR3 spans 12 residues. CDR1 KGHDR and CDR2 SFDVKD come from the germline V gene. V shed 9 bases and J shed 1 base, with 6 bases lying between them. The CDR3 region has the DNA TGTGCCACCTGGGAGAGCAATCAGCCCCAGCATTTT. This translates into CATWESNQPQHF.

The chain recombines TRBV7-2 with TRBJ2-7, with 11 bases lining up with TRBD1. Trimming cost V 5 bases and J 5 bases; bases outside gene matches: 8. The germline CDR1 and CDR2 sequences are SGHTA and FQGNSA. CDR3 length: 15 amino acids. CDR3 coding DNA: TGTGCCAGCAGCATGAGGACAGGGGGCCCCAACGAGCAGTACTTC. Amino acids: CASSMRTGGPNEQYF.

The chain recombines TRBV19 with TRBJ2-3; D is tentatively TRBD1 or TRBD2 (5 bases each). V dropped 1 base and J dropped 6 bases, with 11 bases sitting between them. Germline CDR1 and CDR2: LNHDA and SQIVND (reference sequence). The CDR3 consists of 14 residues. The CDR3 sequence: CASSIGDPRDTQYF. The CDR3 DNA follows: TGTGCCAGTAGTATAGGGGACCCCCGCGATACGCAGTATTTT.

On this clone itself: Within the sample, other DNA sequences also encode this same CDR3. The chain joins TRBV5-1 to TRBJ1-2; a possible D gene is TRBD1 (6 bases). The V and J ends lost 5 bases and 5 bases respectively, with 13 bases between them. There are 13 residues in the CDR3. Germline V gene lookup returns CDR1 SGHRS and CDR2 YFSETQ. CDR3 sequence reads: CASSADRNYGYTF. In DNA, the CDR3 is TGCGCCAGCAGTGCAGACAGGAATTATGGCTACACCTTC.

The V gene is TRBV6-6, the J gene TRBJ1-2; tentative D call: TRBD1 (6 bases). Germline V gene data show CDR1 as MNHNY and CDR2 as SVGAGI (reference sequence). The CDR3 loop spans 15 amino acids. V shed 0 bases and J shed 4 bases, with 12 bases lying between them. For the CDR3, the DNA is TGTGCCAGCAGTTACTCCGGGGGCTATAGCTATGGCTACACCTTC. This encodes CASSYSGGYSYGYTF.

The CDR3 sequence: CAATPRGDVTGELFF. The CDR3 coding sequence is TGTGCCGCCACACCGCGGGGGGACGTCACCGGGGAGCTGTTTTTT. The chain uses TRBV19 and TRBJ2-2, with 8 bases fitting TRBD2. The CDR3 has 15 amino acids. V was clipped by 11 bases and J by 4 bases; unmatched bases: 12. The germline V gene has CDR1 LNHDA and CDR2 SQIVND (reference sequence).

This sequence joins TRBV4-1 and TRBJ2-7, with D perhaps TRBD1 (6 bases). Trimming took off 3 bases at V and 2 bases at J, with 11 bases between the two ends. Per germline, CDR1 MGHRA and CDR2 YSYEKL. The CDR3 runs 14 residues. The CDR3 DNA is TGCGCCAGCAGCCACCGAAGGGGGACCTACGAGCAGTACTTC. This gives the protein CASSHRRGTYEQYF.

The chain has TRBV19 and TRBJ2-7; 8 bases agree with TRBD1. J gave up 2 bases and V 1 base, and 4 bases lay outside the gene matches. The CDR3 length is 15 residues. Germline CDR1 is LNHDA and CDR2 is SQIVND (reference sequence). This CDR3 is CASSIVATGAYEQYF. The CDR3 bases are TGTGCCAGTAGTATAGTGGCGACAGGGGCCTACGAGCAGTACTTC.

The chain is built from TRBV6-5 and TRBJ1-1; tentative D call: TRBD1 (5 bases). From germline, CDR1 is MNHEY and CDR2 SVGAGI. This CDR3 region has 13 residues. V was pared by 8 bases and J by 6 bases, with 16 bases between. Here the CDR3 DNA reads TGTGCCAGCGGGACGGGCCCGGTGCCTGAAGCTTTCTTT. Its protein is CASGTGPVPEAFF.

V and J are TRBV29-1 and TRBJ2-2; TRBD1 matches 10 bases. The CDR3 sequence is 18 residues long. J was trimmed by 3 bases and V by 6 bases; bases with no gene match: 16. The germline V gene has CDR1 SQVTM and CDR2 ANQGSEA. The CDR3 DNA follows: TGCAGCGTGAATATATGGGACAGGGGAATTGGCGACACCGGGGAGCTGTTTTTT. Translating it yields CSVNIWDRGIGDTGELFF.

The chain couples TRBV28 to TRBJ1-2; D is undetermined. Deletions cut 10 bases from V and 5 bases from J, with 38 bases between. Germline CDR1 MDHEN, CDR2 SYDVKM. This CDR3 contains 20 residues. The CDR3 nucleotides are TGTGCCACTTCCGTTCGCAGCACTAACTATGGCTACACCTTAGGGTATGGCTACACCTTC. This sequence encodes CATSVRSTNYGYTLGYGYTF.

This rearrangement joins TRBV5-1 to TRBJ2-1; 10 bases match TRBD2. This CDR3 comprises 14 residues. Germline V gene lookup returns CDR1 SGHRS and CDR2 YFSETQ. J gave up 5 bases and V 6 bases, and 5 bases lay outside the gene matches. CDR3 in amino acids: CASTSSGGHNEQFF. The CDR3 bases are TGCGCCAGCACGTCTAGCGGGGGTCACAATGAGCAGTTCTTC.